This T cell receptor beta chain was documented in a study of T cells in tuberculosis (dated by TCRdb to 2016 to 2019). Study-level background: In the study, CD1B tetramers and high-throughput TCR immunosequencing were combined to characterize T cells specific for the mycobacterial lipid antigen glucose monomycolate (GMM). IGRA-negative adolescents, IGRA-positive adolescents with latent tuberculosis and adults with active tuberculosis, ten per group, were compared in a South African clinical cohort.

On this clone itself: The specificity of this receptor is unknown. The sample holds no much larger clone one base away, and base qualities are not on file.

At study entry, a tuberculin skin test and the QuantiFERON-TB GOLD In-Tube IGRA were used to screen adolescents for latent tuberculosis infection. Immunosequencing was performed on unsorted cryopreserved PBMC and covered roughly 98,000 T cells per clinical donor on average. Eleven high schools in the Worcester region of the Western Cape, South Africa, served as enrollment sites for adolescents aged 12 to 18 years. Ten or so M. tuberculosis-infected adolescents and some 10 uninfected adolescents were selected, with the two groups matched for age and sex. For the adolescents, PBMC were isolated by density centrifugation from freshly drawn heparinized blood and then cryopreserved. Study-level results and caveats: Smaller NN-distances were partly driven by shorter CDR3-alpha lengths in active tuberculosis patients, and statistical significance was not reached for the TCR-beta difference. Compared with IGRA-negative controls, TCR-alpha repertoires from active tuberculosis had smaller mean NN-distances to GMM-specific TCRs, which suggests that these TCRs underwent clonal expansion. Clinical samples were selected based on which cryopreserved specimens were available, and the active tuberculosis cases were adults whereas the controls were adolescents. A classifier using the diverse GMM-specific repertoire reached approximately 84% accuracy (AUROC under 0.95), compared with approximately 70% accuracy using GEM motif frequencies.

From cysteine to phenylalanine, the CDR3 is 15 amino acids long. Only the CDR3 part of the read is kept: 45 bases, read in frame from the first base. Per the germline V gene, SGHRS is the CDR1 and YFSETQ is the CDR2. V and J are truncated by 1 base and 6 bases respectively, leaving an intervening sequence of 17 bases. TCR libraries were generated with the immunoSEQ multiplex PCR assay, using TCR-beta and/or TCR-alpha/delta assays for each sample. The amplified TCR libraries were sequenced using the Illumina high-throughput platform. As for the authors' bioinformatics: Clustering and dimensionality reduction relied on pairwise TCRdist distances among GMM-specific receptors from T cells that were either sorted ex vivo or expanded in vitro. The score assigned to each clinical repertoire was mean NN-distance, meaning the average TCRdist to the nearest 10% of tetramer-positive reference sequences. GEM TCR motif frequency was calculated as the fraction of unique TCRs that matched known GEM sequences in V/J usage and CDR3 length. Linear discriminant analysis with leave-one-out cross-validation, implemented in scikit-learn, was used to classify active tuberculosis. In TCRdb, the immuneACCESS table is reduced to in-frame sequences with V and J assigned. These tables do not hold every clone; where another copy was compared, an unresolved V gene accounts for under half, and the others remain unexplained. V, J and clone size are taken as reported in that table, and D and trimming were inferred from the DNA itself. The sample table shows tens of thousands of clones, and roughly 90% are seen once. In total, the top ten clones hold 7.7% of the sample.

This TCR came from a donor between 10 and 35 years old with latent tuberculosis or without tuberculosis infection. Some clones in this sample may be carry-over from other donors' samples. This receptor chain uses TRBV5-1 and TRBJ2-7; a tentative D call is TRBD1 (7 bases match). The specimen was PBMCs. CDR3 region: CASSLTGALGGEQYF. The sequence in DNA is TGCGCCAGCAGCTTGACAGGGGCGCTCGGGGGCGAGCAGTACTTC.